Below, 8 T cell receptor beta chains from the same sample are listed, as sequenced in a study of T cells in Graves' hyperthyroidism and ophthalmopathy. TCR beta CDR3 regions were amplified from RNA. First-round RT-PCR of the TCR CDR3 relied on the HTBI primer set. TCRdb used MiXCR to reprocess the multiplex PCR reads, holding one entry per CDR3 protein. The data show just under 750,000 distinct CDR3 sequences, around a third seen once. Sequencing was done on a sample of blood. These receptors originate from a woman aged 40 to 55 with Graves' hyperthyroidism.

In DNA, the CDR3 is TGTGCCTGGAGTGGGACAGGGTACGACGAGCAGTACTTC. This encodes CAWSGTGYDEQYF. The chain recombines TRBV25-1 with TRBJ2-7, with TRBD1 matching 9 bases. The ends lost 11 bases at V and 5 bases at J; junction bases unmatched: 10. This CDR3 is built from 13 residues. CDR1 and CDR2 (germline): MGHDK, SYGVNS.

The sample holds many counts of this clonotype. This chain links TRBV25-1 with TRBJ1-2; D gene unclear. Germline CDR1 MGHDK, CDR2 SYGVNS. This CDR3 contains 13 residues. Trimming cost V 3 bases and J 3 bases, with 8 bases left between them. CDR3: CASSDGRDYGYTF. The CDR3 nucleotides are TGTGCCAGCAGTGACGGACGGGACTATGGCTACACCTTC.

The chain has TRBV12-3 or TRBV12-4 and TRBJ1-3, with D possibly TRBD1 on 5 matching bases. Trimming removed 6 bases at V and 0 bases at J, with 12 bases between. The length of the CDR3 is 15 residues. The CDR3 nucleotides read TGTGCCAGCAGGCCCCGGGGCGACTCTGGAAACACCATATATTTT. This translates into CASRPRGDSGNTIYF.

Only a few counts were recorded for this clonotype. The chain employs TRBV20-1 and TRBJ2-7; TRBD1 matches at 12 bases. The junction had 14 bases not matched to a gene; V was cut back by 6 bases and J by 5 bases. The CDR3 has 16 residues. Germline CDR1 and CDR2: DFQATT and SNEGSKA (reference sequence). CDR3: CSAPSSRGQGAHEQYF. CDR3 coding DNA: TGCAGTGCACCCTCTAGCCGGGGACAGGGGGCCCACGAGCAGTACTTC.

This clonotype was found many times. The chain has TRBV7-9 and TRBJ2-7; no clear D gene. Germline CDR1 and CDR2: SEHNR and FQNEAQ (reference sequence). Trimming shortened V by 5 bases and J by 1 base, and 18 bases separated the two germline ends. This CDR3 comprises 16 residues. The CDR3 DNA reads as TGTGCCAGCAGCCCTATACGTGGCTCGGCGTCCTACGAGCAGTACTTC. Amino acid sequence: CASSPIRGSASYEQYF.

The chain's CDR3 is CASRAGEKGYTF. In DNA form, the CDR3 reads TGTGCCAGCAGGGCAGGAGAGAAAGGCTACACCTTC. The chain uses TRBV6-5 and TRBJ1-2; D gene ambiguous. Per germline, CDR1 MNHEY and CDR2 SVGAGI. Deletions cut 6 bases from V and 8 bases from J, with 13 bases between. The CDR3 sequence is 12 residues long.

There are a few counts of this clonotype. DNA of the CDR3: TGTGCCAGCGGATTAGTTGGTGGAAACACCATATATTTT. This encodes CASGLVGGNTIYF. The chain uses TRBV9 and TRBJ1-3; D gene ambiguous. Looked up from germline, CDR1 is SGDLS and CDR2 is YYNGEE. The ends were cut back, 7 bases at V and 3 bases at J, with 11 bases in the middle. The CDR3 runs 13 residues.

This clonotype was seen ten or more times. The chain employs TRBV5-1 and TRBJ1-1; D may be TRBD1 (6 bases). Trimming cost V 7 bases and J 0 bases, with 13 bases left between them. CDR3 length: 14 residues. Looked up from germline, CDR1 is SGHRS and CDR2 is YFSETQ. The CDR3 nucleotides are TGCGCCAGCCGTGATCCAGGGGTGAACACTGAAGCTTTCTTT. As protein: CASRDPGVNTEAFF.